The 17 T cell receptor beta chains listed next were all sequenced from one sample in a study of blood T cell repertoires in COVID-19. The repertoire was sequenced with immunoSEQ multiplex PCR; TCRdb's copy has only in-frame clones and lacks some. This sample has roughly 150,000 clones; 82% occur once, and the top ten carry less than 5%. Material: peripheral blood. The receptors shown here come from a woman of 80 years or more with acute or convalescent COVID-19.

This clone was seen once. This chain joins TRBV6-5 and TRBJ2-1; maybe TRBD1 (6 bases). V was clipped by 6 bases and J by 6 bases, with 12 bases between them. The CDR3 consists of 13 residues. Per germline, CDR1 MNHEY and CDR2 SVGAGI. The CDR3 is CASSLTGFNEQFF. CDR3 nucleotide sequence: TGTGCCAGCAGCCTAACAGGGTTCAATGAGCAGTTCTTC.

This clone appeared once. This rearrangement joins TRBV28 to TRBJ1-2; the match to TRBD1 covers 10 bases. Germline CDR1 MDHEN, CDR2 SYDVKM. After removal of 5 bases from V and 4 bases from J, the junction contained 4 bases not matched to a gene. The CDR3 has 14 residues. CDR3 loop: CASSGTGDLYGYTF. The CDR3 bases are TGTGCCAGCAGTGGGACAGGGGACCTCTATGGCTACACCTTC.

J is TRBJ1-6 and V is TRBV7-9, with D maybe TRBD1 (6 bases). Per the germline V gene, CDR1 is SEHNR and CDR2 is FQNEAQ (reference sequence). Trimming took off 4 bases at V and 10 bases at J, with 14 bases between the two ends. There are 14 residues in the CDR3. The CDR3 coding sequence is TGTGCCAGCAGCTCGCAGGGGCTCGGGTCACCCCTCCACTTT. Its protein is CASSSQGLGSPLHF. The full variable domain, its missing parts supplied by reference TRBV7-9 and TRBJ1-6, is DTGVSQNPRHKITKRGQNVTFRCDPISEHNRLYWYRQTLGQGPEFLTYFQNEAQLEKSRLLSDRFSAERPKGSFSTLEIQRTEQGDSAMYLCASSSQGLGSPLHFGNGTRLTVT.

The J gene is TRBJ2-1, the V gene TRBV2; TRBD2 matches 12 bases. CDR1 and CDR2 from the germline V gene are SNHLY and FYNNEI. The CDR3 consists of 18 residues. The V gene end was trimmed by 3 bases and the J gene end by 4 bases; junction bases not matched to a gene: 10. CDR3 DNA: TGTGCCAGCAGTGATATGGGGGAGACTAGCGGGAGATACAATGAGCAGTTCTTC. This gives the protein CASSDMGETSGRYNEQFF.

The chain carries TRBV6-2 or TRBV6-3 and TRBJ2-7, with 8 bases aligning to TRBD1. The V gene's germline CDR1 is MNHEY and CDR2 SVGEGT. The junction had 7 bases not matched to a gene; V was cut back by 5 bases and J by 4 bases. The length of the CDR3 is 14 residues. CDR3 in DNA: TGTGCCAGCAGTCCGACAGGGGTGATTTACGAGCAGTACTTC. Protein product: CASSPTGVIYEQYF.

The chain has TRBV10-3 and TRBJ1-1, with 8 bases aligning to TRBD1. CDR1 and CDR2 from the germline V gene are ENHRY and SYGVKD. V gave up 8 bases and J gave up 2 bases; unmatched junction bases: 7. CDR3 length: 14 residues. In nucleotides, the CDR3 is TGTGCCATCGCCTCGGACAGGGATAACACTGAAGCTTTCTTT. Its protein is CAIASDRDNTEAFF.

This clone was observed a handful of times. In DNA, the CDR3 is TGTGCCAGCAGTGAAGCTGGTTGGGACAGTACCTACGAGCAGTACTTC. This sequence encodes CASSEAGWDSTYEQYF. This rearrangement joins TRBV2 to TRBJ2-7; 7 bases line up with TRBD1. Germline V CDR1 and CDR2: SNHLY, FYNNEI. With V trimmed by 0 bases and J by 2 bases, 7 bases remained unmatched. CDR3 length: 16 residues.

The chain employs TRBV7-8 and TRBJ2-7; D is possibly TRBD2 (7 bases). Germline values: CDR1 SGHVS, CDR2 FQNEAQ. V shed 5 bases and J shed 0 bases, with 17 bases lying between them. The CDR3 has 16 amino acids. The DNA for the CDR3 is TGTGCCAGCAGCCCCCTTAGGGGGGAGGGCTCCTACGAGCAGTACTTC. It codes for CASSPLRGEGSYEQYF.

The V and J genes are TRBV15 and TRBJ2-5; a weak D match, TRBD2 (6 bases). In germline, CDR1 is LNHNV, CDR2 YYDKDF (reference sequence). V was shortened by 3 bases and J by 2 bases, with 7 bases between the two germline ends. This CDR3 contains 13 residues. CDR3 sequence reads: CATSRAGQETQYF. CDR3 DNA: TGTGCCACCAGCAGGGCGGGGCAAGAGACCCAGTACTTC.

This rearrangement joins TRBV24-1 to TRBJ1-5, with D possibly being TRBD1 (6 bases). CDR1 is KGHDR, CDR2 SFDVKD, per germline. This CDR3 is 14 amino acids long. V was clipped by 4 bases and J by 5 bases, with 11 bases between them. As DNA, the CDR3 is TGTGCCACCAGTGAGGGGGCCGTATATCAGCCCCAGCATTTT. This gives the protein CATSEGAVYQPQHF.

The gene calls are TRBV28 and TRBJ1-4; a weak D match, TRBD1 (5 bases). Trimming shortened V by 4 bases and J by 6 bases, and 15 bases separated the two germline ends. The V gene's germline CDR1 is MDHEN and CDR2 SYDVKM. The CDR3 runs to 15 residues. CDR3 in amino acids: CASSSLSGGYEKLFF. Written as DNA, the CDR3 is TGTGCCAGCAGTTCCCTCTCCGGGGGATATGAAAAACTGTTTTTT. The full variable domain, rest sourced from reference TRBV28 and TRBJ1-4, is DVKVTQSSRYLVKRTGEKVFLECVQDMDHENMFWYRQDPGLGLRLIYFSYDVKMKEKGDIPEGYSVSREKKERFSLILESASTNQTSMYLCASSSLSGGYEKLFFGSGTQLSVL.

The CDR3 region has the DNA TGCGCCAGCAGCTTGGACGGGACAAAAAACATTCAGTACTTC. Amino acid sequence: CASSLDGTKNIQYF. This rearrangement joins TRBV5-1 to TRBJ2-4, with D possibly matching TRBD1 (6 bases). The CDR3 is 14 amino acids. Trimming stripped 0 bases from V and 4 bases from J, with 8 bases between. The V gene's germline CDR1 is SGHRS and CDR2 YFSETQ.

This clone was counted between two and nine times. The gene calls are TRBV5-1 and TRBJ1-2, with 8 nucleotides matching TRBD1. The V segment lost 0 bases and the J segment 7 bases; nucleotides outside the gene matches: 8. The length of the CDR3 is 15 residues. Per the germline V gene, CDR1 is SGHRS and CDR2 is YFSETQ. The CDR3 loop is CASSLGGQGLGGYTF. The CDR3, as DNA: TGCGCCAGCAGCTTGGGAGGACAGGGACTGGGTGGCTACACCTTC.

The V gene is TRBV7-2, the J gene TRBJ2-7, with 7 bases lining up with TRBD1. Germline assignment: CDR1 SGHTA and CDR2 FQGNSA. The CDR3 is 12 residues long. Trimming cost V 5 bases and J 7 bases; bases outside gene matches: 5. The CDR3: CASSNRGPEQYF. CDR3 coding DNA: TGTGCCAGCAGCAACAGGGGCCCGGAGCAGTACTTC.

The V and J genes are TRBV7-9 and TRBJ2-7; D is undetermined. The CDR3 runs 13 residues. V was pared by 5 bases and J by 3 bases, with 11 bases between. CDR1 is SEHNR, CDR2 FQNEAQ, per germline (reference sequence). CDR3 sequence: CASSTENLYEQYF. In DNA form, the CDR3 reads TGTGCCAGCAGCACAGAAAACCTCTACGAGCAGTACTTC.

CDR3 residues: CASSRQGAQPQHF. The CDR3, as DNA: TGTGCCAGCAGTCGCCAGGGGGCACAGCCCCAGCATTTT. The chain combines TRBV27 with TRBJ1-5; 8 bases map to TRBD1. This CDR3 contains 13 residues. V lost 5 bases, J lost 7 bases, and 4 bases stayed unmatched. Germline loops: CDR1 MNHEY, CDR2 SMNVEV (reference sequence).

This clone occurred a few times. The chain has TRBV7-8 and TRBJ2-7; 8 bases are shared with TRBD1. This CDR3 has 16 amino acids. The V segment lost 1 base and the J segment 4 bases; nucleotides outside the gene matches: 9. The germline gives CDR1 SGHVS, CDR2 FQNEAQ. CDR3 region: CASSLGSKRQGYEQYF. DNA of the CDR3: TGTGCCAGCAGCTTAGGGTCGAAGCGACAGGGGTACGAGCAGTACTTC. Full variable domain (rest looked up from reference TRBV7-8 and TRBJ2-7): GAGVSQSPRYKVAKRGQDVALRCDPISGHVSLFWYQQALGQGPEFLTYFQNEAQLDKSGLPSDRFFAERPEGSVSTLKIQRTQQEDSAVYLCASSLGSKRQGYEQYFGPGTRLTVT.